This entry lists 13 T cell receptor beta chains sequenced from one sample in a study of regulatory T cells in long-lasting Graves disease. The time point: newly diagnosed GD, antithyroid drugs for less than 3 months. There was RNA extracted from PBMCs, and the TCR library was made from it. Relying on iRepertoire HTBI primers and Arm-PCR of CDR3 regions, the team built TCR beta libraries. Each CDR3 protein gets one entry after TCRdb re-called the multiplex PCR reads with MiXCR. Seen here are more than 300,000 distinct CDR3 sequences, under 20% observed once, and the top ten hold 20%. The same data also contributed to another study, on T cells in Graves' hyperthyroidism and ophthalmopathy.

Sample: peripheral blood mononuclear cells (PBMCs), taken at new diagnosis, from a patient treated with antithyroid drugs. The receptor source for this set is a young woman with Graves disease.

This clonotype was seen a handful of times. The V gene is TRBV4-1, the J gene TRBJ2-1; TRBD2 matches at 10 bases. The CDR3 loop spans 15 amino acids. Germline loops: CDR1 MGHRA, CDR2 YSYEKL. The ends lost 8 bases at V and 10 bases at J; junction bases unmatched: 14. This CDR3 reads CASALRSGGAWEQFF. As DNA, the CDR3 is TGCGCCAGCGCCCTCCGGAGCGGGGGGGCCTGGGAGCAGTTCTTC.

This clonotype was observed many times. The chain couples TRBV18 to TRBJ2-4; no clear D gene. With 0 bases removed from V and 6 bases from J, the gap between germline ends came to 15 bases. CDR1 is KGHSH, CDR2 LQKENI, per germline. This CDR3 spans 16 amino acids. CDR3 sequence: CASSPPEKRSANIQYF. Written as DNA, the CDR3 is TGTGCCAGCTCACCACCGGAGAAAAGGTCCGCAAACATTCAGTACTTC.

In its sample, this clonotype was seen a few times. The conserved phenylalanine or tryptophan is not found at the CDR3 terminus, so this likely reflects a read error. The rearrangement links TRBV2 to TRBJ2-1, with D maybe TRBD1 (5 bases). The CDR3 has 15 residues. V was shortened by 6 bases and J by 6 bases, with 18 bases between the two germline ends. CDR1 and CDR2 (germline): SNHLY, FYNNEI. The CDR3 coding sequence is TGTGCCAGCAGGTTGGGGCAACCTTCCCCCAATGAGCAGTTCCTC. Translation gives CASRLGQPSPNEQFL.

This clonotype was recorded a few times. The DNA of the CDR3 is TGTGCCAGCAGTGGGACTTCCCAAAACTACAATGAGCAGTTCTTC. It yields the protein CASSGTSQNYNEQFF. The chain couples TRBV28 to TRBJ2-1; maybe TRBD2 (6 bases). The V end was cut by 5 bases, the J end by 3 bases, with 14 bases between. The CDR3 is 15 amino acids. Germline V lookup: CDR1 MDHEN, CDR2 SYDVKM.

At least ten counts were recorded for this clonotype. The chain carries TRBV3-1 and TRBJ1-1, with 8 bases that match TRBD1. Trimming at V came to 0 bases and at J to 4 bases, leaving 4 bases not matched to a gene. This CDR3 spans 15 amino acids. CDR1 and CDR2 (germline): LGHDT, YNNKEL (reference sequence). The CDR3 nucleotides are TGTGCCAGCAGCCAAGAGGACAGGGCGAGCACTGAAGCTTTCTTT. Its translation is CASSQEDRASTEAFF.

The chain links TRBV7-3 to TRBJ2-6, with 7 bases aligning to TRBD1. CDR3 length: 19 amino acids. V trimming: 3 bases; J trimming: 1 base; junction bases outside the gene matches: 12. Germline lookup yields CDR1 SGHTA and CDR2 FQGTGA. In DNA, the CDR3 is TGTGCCAGCAGCTTGGCTGGGACAGCCACTTTGTCTGGGGCCAACGTCCTGACTTTC. Translation gives CASSLAGTATLSGANVLTF.

This clonotype was seen at least ten times. DNA for the CDR3: TGTGCCAGCAGTTTAAGCCGGACGTTCGGGGAAACTGAAGCTTTCTTT. Encoded protein: CASSLSRTFGETEAFF. The chain couples TRBV28 to TRBJ1-1; D remains unclear. Trimming removed 2 bases at V and 5 bases at J, with 18 bases between. The CDR3 spans 16 residues. Germline values: CDR1 MDHEN, CDR2 SYDVKM.

This clonotype occurred many times. The chain employs TRBV7-3 and TRBJ2-2; TRBD1 agrees at 8 bases. The CDR3 has 15 amino acids. V trimming: 6 bases; J trimming: 4 bases; junction bases outside the gene matches: 7. Germline V gene sequence: CDR1 SGHTA, CDR2 FQGTGA. The CDR3 loop is CASRFQGAGTGELFF. As DNA, the CDR3 is TGTGCCAGCAGGTTCCAGGGGGCGGGCACCGGGGAGCTGTTTTTT. Based on the CDR3 plus reference TRBV7-3 and TRBJ2-2, the full variable domain is GAGVSQTPSNKVTEKGKYVELRCDPISGHTALYWYRQSLGQGPEFLIYFQGTGAADDSGLPNDRFFAVRPEGSVSTLKIQRTERGDSAVYLCASRFQGAGTGELFFGEGSRLTVL.

The V gene is TRBV4-3, the J gene TRBJ2-1, with D possibly being TRBD1 or TRBD2 (6 bases each). V was cut by 1 base and J by 7 bases, with 17 bases left in between. This CDR3 contains 16 residues. CDR1 is LGHNA and CDR2 is YSLEER in the germline V gene. The CDR3 here is CASSQGPRGRMNEQFF. The CDR3 DNA sequence: TGCGCCAGCAGCCAAGGCCCTCGGGGGCGAATGAATGAGCAGTTCTTC.

The sample holds a few counts of this clonotype. The rearrangement joins TRBV5-6 to TRBJ2-7, with 10 bases that match TRBD1. After removal of 0 bases from V and 0 bases from J, the junction contained 9 bases not matched to a gene. The CDR3 extends over 18 amino acids. CDR1 and CDR2 from the germline V gene are SGHDT and YYEEEE. CDR3 residues: CASSLDLTGTGVSYEQYF. CDR3 coding DNA: TGTGCCAGCAGCTTGGACCTAACCGGGACAGGGGTCTCCTACGAGCAGTACTTC. The variable domain in full, with the rest retrieved from reference TRBV5-6 and TRBJ2-7, is DAGVTQSPTHLIKTRGQQVTLRCSPKSGHDTVSWYQQALGQGPQFIFQYYEEEERQRGNFPDRFSGHQFPNYSSELNVNALLLGDSALYLCASSLDLTGTGVSYEQYFGPGTRLTVT.

This clonotype was found a few times. The CDR3 nucleotides read TGTGCCAGCAGCCATACTAGCGGGAGAGCTGGGGCCAACGTCCTGACTTTC. It translates to CASSHTSGRAGANVLTF. The rearrangement uses TRBV11-2 and TRBJ2-6; 11 bases match TRBD2. Trimming cost V 5 bases and J 2 bases; bases outside gene matches: 5. The CDR3 has 17 amino acids. Germline CDR1 and CDR2: SGHAT and FQNNGV.

At least ten counts were recorded for this clonotype. The chain recombines TRBV10-3 with TRBJ2-7, with TRBD2 matching 11 bases. After removal of 2 bases from V and 6 bases from J, the junction contained 12 bases not matched to a gene. Germline CDR1 is ENHRY and CDR2 is SYGVKD. The CDR3 loop spans 17 amino acids. The CDR3 sequence is CAISEGGLAGGTIEQYF. The CDR3 nucleotides read TGTGCCATCAGTGAGGGAGGGCTAGCGGGGGGTACGATCGAGCAGTACTTC.

V gene TRBV5-1 combines with J gene TRBJ1-1, with a possible D match to TRBD1 (5 bases). The V and J ends lost 0 bases and 0 bases respectively, with 12 bases between them. The germline CDR1 and CDR2 sequences are SGHRS and YFSETQ. The CDR3 has 16 amino acids. This CDR3 is CASSLELQVLNTEAFF. In nucleotides, the CDR3 is TGCGCCAGCAGCTTGGAACTACAGGTCCTGAACACTGAAGCTTTCTTT.